These 18 T cell receptor beta chains were sequenced from one sample in a study of shared clonotypes between healthy human individuals (dated by TCRdb to the early 2020s). The protocol used for the library was the immunoSEQ multiplex PCR assay. TCRdb carries this immuneACCESS record with in-frame sequences only. Its versions omit some clonotypes, under half of them owing to an unresolved V gene in the studies checked, with the rest unexplained. This sample comprises 2 million to 2.5 million clones, 85% to 95% of them detected only once. The ten most abundant clones make up around 1.1% of the sample. CD8 naive samples were obtained by positive selection for CCR7 among CD45RO-negative cells, yielding a CD45RA+CCR7+ population from which TemRA cells were excluded. The sample taken for sequencing was naive CD8+ T cells sorted from blood. The meaning of the sample's cell subset or site label: CD45RA+CCR7+. The receptors stem from a man between 18 and 29 years old in good health.

This clone showed up just once. CDR3: CSVELREDSSYNEQFF. DNA for the CDR3: TGCAGCGTTGAACTCCGGGAGGATAGCTCCTACAATGAGCAGTTCTTC. The V gene is TRBV29-1, the J gene TRBJ2-1; 7 nucleotides line up with TRBD2. Trimming at V came to 2 bases and at J to 0 bases, leaving 7 bases not matched to a gene. Germline V CDR1 and CDR2: SQVTM, ANQGSEA. CDR3 length: 16 amino acids.

V and J are TRBV29-1 and TRBJ2-2, with 9 bases lining up with TRBD1. In germline, CDR1 is SQVTM, CDR2 ANQGSEA. The CDR3 is made up of 12 amino acids. Trimming removed 7 bases from V and 6 bases from J; junction bases left unmatched: 3. The CDR3 DNA follows: TGCAGCGGCCGGACAGGGGCCGGGGAGCTGTTTTTT. Protein: CSGRTGAGELFF.

The V and J genes are TRBV7-2 and TRBJ2-1; tentative D call: TRBD2 (6 bases). Trimming took 5 bases from V and 9 from J, leaving 23 bases between them. The CDR3 extends over 16 amino acids. Germline CDR1 and CDR2: SGHTA and FQGNSA. CDR3 bases: TGTGCCAGCAGCATGGGGCGGGAAGGGGCTTCGGGTGAGCAGTTCTTC. This sequence encodes CASSMGREGASGEQFF.

The gene calls are TRBV5-6 and TRBJ1-5; TRBD1 might be the D (5 bases). The V end lost 0 bases, the J end lost 2 bases, and 9 bases lay between the germline ends. This CDR3 contains 15 residues. Per the germline V gene, CDR1 is SGHDT and CDR2 is YYEEEE. CDR3 amino acids: CASSLAREGNQPQHF. The CDR3 DNA follows: TGTGCCAGCAGCTTGGCCAGGGAAGGCAATCAGCCCCAGCATTTT.

The V and J genes are TRBV6-1 and TRBJ1-1, with TRBD1 matching 9 bases. This CDR3 region has 16 residues. From germline, CDR1 is MNHNS and CDR2 SASEGT. Germline trimming cut 1 base from V and 0 bases from J; bases unmatched to any gene: 3. The CDR3 sequence: CASSEVDRGLNTEAFF. CDR3 sequence (DNA): TGTGCCAGCAGTGAAGTAGACAGGGGGTTGAACACTGAAGCTTTCTTT.

The V call is TRBV30, the J call TRBJ2-3; either TRBD1 or TRBD2 may supply D (6 bases each). The CDR3 is 13 amino acids. Germline V gene sequence: CDR1 GTSNPN, CDR2 SVGIG (reference sequence). The V end was cut by 0 bases, the J end by 6 bases, with 10 bases between. CDR3 sequence: CAWSVQGGDTQYF. DNA of the CDR3: TGTGCCTGGAGTGTACAAGGGGGGGATACGCAGTATTTT.

V usage is TRBV4-1 and J usage is TRBJ1-1; D call uncertain. Germline loops: CDR1 MGHRA, CDR2 YSYEKL. Trimming took off 4 bases at V and 3 bases at J, with 15 bases between the two ends. The CDR3 totals 15 residues. CDR3 in amino acids: CASSLLHLGYTEAFF. Here the CDR3 DNA reads TGCGCCAGCAGCCTACTACACCTGGGGTACACTGAAGCTTTCTTT.

V and J are TRBV11-2 and TRBJ2-5; D is unclear. CDR3 length equals 15 residues. Germline loops: CDR1 SGHAT, CDR2 FQNNGV. V lost 2 bases and J 5 bases, leaving 15 bases between the germline ends. CDR3 amino acids: CASSLTPGASETQYF. CDR3 nucleotides: TGTGCCAGCAGCTTAACCCCAGGAGCTAGTGAGACCCAGTACTTC. Full variable domain (rest looked up from reference TRBV11-2 and TRBJ2-5): EAGVAQSPRYKIIEKRQSVAFWCNPISGHATLYWYQQILGQGPKLLIQFQNNGVVDDSQLPKDRFSAERLKGVDSTLKIQPAKLEDSAVYLCASSLTPGASETQYFGPGTRLLVL.

The rearrangement links TRBV10-2 to TRBJ2-3; D is unclear. The V gene lost 4 bases and the J gene lost 3 bases, with 11 bases spanning the gap. The CDR3 loop spans 14 amino acids. CDR1 is WSHSY, CDR2 SAAADI, per germline. Here the CDR3 reads CASSVGTTTDTQYF. CDR3 DNA: TGCGCCAGCAGTGTTGGCACTACTACAGATACGCAGTATTTT.

The rearrangement uses TRBV7-8 and TRBJ1-1; no firm D call. Germline V gene data show CDR1 as SGHVS and CDR2 as FQNEAQ. This CDR3 is built from 16 residues. V lost 3 bases and J lost 0, with 14 bases in between. In DNA, the CDR3 is TGTGCCAGCAGCTTCATGGACCTATCCATGAACACTGAAGCTTTCTTT. Its protein product is CASSFMDLSMNTEAFF.

Concerning this clone: This sample includes further DNA sequences coding for the same CDR3. The rearrangement uses TRBV7-9 and TRBJ1-1; the D is unclear. The germline V gene encodes CDR1 SEHNR and CDR2 FQNEAQ (reference sequence). V was shortened by 2 bases and J by 5 bases, with 6 bases between the two germline ends. The length of the CDR3 is 12 residues. CDR3 region: CASSLMGTEAFF. DNA for the CDR3: TGTGCCAGCAGCTTAATGGGAACTGAAGCTTTCTTT.

This chain links TRBV5-6 with TRBJ2-7; D is undetermined. This CDR3 is built from 12 residues. With 6 bases removed from V and 5 bases from J, the gap between germline ends came to 12 bases. Germline CDR1 is SGHDT and CDR2 is YYEEEE. The DNA for the CDR3 is TGTGCCAGCACCGCCAGATTGGACGAGCAGTACTTC. This encodes CASTARLDEQYF.

This chain links TRBV7-8 with TRBJ1-2, with D possibly being TRBD1 (5 bases). V lost 5 bases and J lost 5, with 18 bases in between. The CDR3 is made up of 15 amino acids. Germline values: CDR1 SGHVS, CDR2 FQNEAQ. In DNA, the CDR3 is TGTGCCAGCAGCACCCTTTGGGGCCAGGGATATGGCTACACCTTC. Translation: CASSTLWGQGYGYTF.

This clone was recorded once. The chain joins TRBV7-2 to TRBJ2-7, with TRBD2 matching 10 bases. The CDR3 loop spans 15 amino acids. With V trimmed by 5 bases and J by 3 bases, 7 bases remained unmatched. Germline V gene sequence: CDR1 SGHTA, CDR2 FQGNSA. The CDR3 loop is CASSDRTSGFYEQYF. CDR3 DNA: TGTGCCAGCAGCGATCGGACTAGCGGATTCTACGAGCAGTACTTC.

The chain recombines TRBV27 with TRBJ2-5; D may correspond to TRBD1 or TRBD2 (7 bases each). The CDR3 sequence is 14 residues long. Germline V gives CDR1 MNHEY, CDR2 SMNVEV (reference sequence). V was shortened by 6 bases and J by 4 bases, with 15 bases between the two germline ends. In DNA, the CDR3 is TGTGCCAGCAGGGCTACAGGGGAGGGAGAGACCCAGTACTTC. It specifies CASRATGEGETQYF.

The chain combines TRBV27 with TRBJ2-1; 9 positions match TRBD1. The CDR3 runs 14 residues. Germline V lookup: CDR1 MNHEY, CDR2 SMNVEV (reference sequence). V shed 3 bases and J 7 bases; nucleotides not matched to a gene: 4. The CDR3 region is CASSFTGGGNEQFF. The CDR3 nucleotides read TGTGCCAGCAGTTTCACAGGGGGCGGGAATGAGCAGTTCTTC.

The chain couples TRBV29-1 to TRBJ1-4, with no clear D. CDR3 size: 12 residues. Germline CDR1 is SQVTM and CDR2 is ANQGSEA. V was trimmed by 7 bases and J by 8 bases, leaving 14 bases between them. CDR3 in DNA: TGCAGCGGGTTTTACGGCGGAGAAAAACTGTTTTTT. Translating it yields CSGFYGGEKLFF.

CDR3 protein: CATSEPGTDNQPQHF. Written as DNA, the CDR3 is TGTGCCACCAGCGAACCCGGGACAGACAATCAGCCCCAGCATTTT. The chain couples TRBV15 to TRBJ1-5, with TRBD1 identical over 7 bases. Losses at the gene ends were 5 bases for V and 3 bases for J; bases not matched to a gene: 7. Germline CDR1 reads LNHNV; CDR2 reads YYDKDF (reference sequence). The CDR3 has 15 residues.